Shown below are 29 T cell receptor beta chains from a single sample sequenced in a study of cytomegalovirus exposure and HLA in healthy donors. Use of 60 Vbeta and 13 Jbeta primers characterized the PCR. Assay used: immunoSEQ multiplex PCR; TCRdb lists only in-frame clones, some missing. The data show roughly 92,000 clones, with 81% seen just once and approximately 3.9% held by the top ten. The sample comprised PBMCs. These receptors were collected from a woman between 65 and 79 years old in good health and CMV-seropositive.

This sequence joins TRBV29-1 and TRBJ2-5; TRBD1 matches 8 bases. V was clipped by 6 bases and J by 9 bases; unmatched bases: 9. Germline CDR1 SQVTM, CDR2 ANQGSEA. This CDR3 comprises 12 residues. The CDR3 here is CSVGTGIPPQYF. The CDR3 nucleotides are TGCAGCGTCGGGACAGGTATTCCCCCCCAGTACTTC.

J is TRBJ1-5 and V is TRBV4-3; unclear D gene. Germline-derived CDR1 and CDR2 are LGHNA and YSLEER. This CDR3 has 14 residues. V was clipped by 2 bases and J by 5 bases, with 10 bases between them. CDR3 sequence reads: CASSQIVGDQPQHF. CDR3 nucleotide sequence: TGCGCCAGCAGCCAAATCGTGGGAGATCAGCCCCAGCATTTT.

The chain couples TRBV28 to TRBJ1-6; 9 nucleotides agree with TRBD1. CDR1 and CDR2 (germline): MDHEN, SYDVKM. The J segment lost 8 bases and the V segment lost 5 bases, leaving 7 bases of the junction unmatched. The CDR3 is 15 residues long. CDR3 nucleotides: TGTGCCAGCAGTCCACGGGACAGGGACGATTCACCCCTCCACTTT. This encodes CASSPRDRDDSPLHF.

The rearrangement uses TRBV5-1 and TRBJ2-5, with 7 nucleotides matching TRBD1. The J segment lost 3 bases and the V segment lost 0 bases, leaving 2 bases of the junction unmatched. Looked up from germline, CDR1 is SGHRS and CDR2 is YFSETQ. This CDR3 is 14 amino acids long. The CDR3 spells CASSLATGEETQYF. In DNA form, the CDR3 reads TGCGCCAGCAGCTTGGCCACAGGGGAAGAGACCCAGTACTTC.

The chain combines TRBV19 with TRBJ1-2; 9 positions agree with TRBD1. This CDR3 contains 14 residues. The germline V gene encodes CDR1 LNHDA and CDR2 SQIVND (reference sequence). Losses at the gene ends were 4 bases for V and 3 bases for J; bases not matched to a gene: 3. The CDR3 sequence: CASSTTGGDYGYTF. The CDR3, as DNA: TGTGCCAGTAGTACGACAGGGGGTGACTATGGCTACACCTTC.

The gene calls are TRBV7-2 and TRBJ2-3, with TRBD2 matching over 9 bases. The germline gives CDR1 SGHTA, CDR2 FQGNSA. There are 16 residues in the CDR3. V was pared by 3 bases and J by 0 bases, with 4 bases of the junction left unmatched. The CDR3 spells CASSFLAGSSTDTQYF. The CDR3 DNA is TGTGCCAGCAGCTTTCTAGCGGGATCTAGCACAGATACGCAGTATTTT.

The V and J genes are TRBV5-1 and TRBJ2-1; 8 positions agree with TRBD2. Trimming cost V 2 bases and J 6 bases; bases outside gene matches: 7. This CDR3 comprises 15 residues. Germline V gene lookup returns CDR1 SGHRS and CDR2 YFSETQ. CDR3 sequence reads: CASSLSGRASNEQFF. The CDR3 region has the DNA TGCGCCAGCAGCTTATCCGGGAGGGCCAGCAATGAGCAGTTCTTC.

The chain couples TRBV7-2 to TRBJ1-1; TRBD1 might be the D (5 bases). Per germline, CDR1 SGHTA and CDR2 FQGNSA. V gave up 1 base and J gave up 1 base, with 7 bases separating them. CDR3 length: 14 residues. CDR3 protein: CASSLGGWNTEAFF. CDR3 nucleotides: TGTGCCAGCAGCTTAGGGGGCTGGAACACTGAAGCTTTCTTT.

The V and J genes are TRBV11-3 and TRBJ1-2, with a possible D match to TRBD1 (6 bases). The V gene lost 5 bases and the J gene lost 3 bases, with 13 bases spanning the gap. Looked up from germline, CDR1 is SGHNT and CDR2 is YENEEA. The CDR3 is 14 amino acids. In DNA, the CDR3 is TGTGCCAGCAGCCCACCCGGACAGTACTATGGCTACACCTTC. This translates into CASSPPGQYYGYTF.

This chain links TRBV7-6 with TRBJ2-1; 7 positions agree with TRBD2. J gave up 3 bases and V 5 bases, and 7 bases lay outside the gene matches. Per the germline V gene, CDR1 is SGHVS and CDR2 is FNYEAQ. CDR3 length: 15 amino acids. The CDR3 sequence is CASSPLAEVYNEQFF. CDR3 nucleotides: TGTGCCAGCAGCCCTCTAGCGGAGGTCTACAATGAGCAGTTCTTC.

This rearrangement joins TRBV19 to TRBJ2-5; the D gene is possibly TRBD2 (5 bases). The CDR3 is 13 residues long. V lost 5 bases and J 5 bases, leaving 12 bases between the germline ends. Germline V gives CDR1 LNHDA, CDR2 SQIVND (reference sequence). The CDR3 DNA reads TGTGCCAGTAGTTGGAGAGGGTGGGAGACCCAGTACTTC. It encodes CASSWRGWETQYF.

This clone was seen once. V is TRBV6-4 and J is TRBJ2-3; D is undetermined. The CDR3 has 16 amino acids. Germline-derived CDR1 and CDR2 are MRHNA and SNTAGT. Trimming removed 0 bases at V and 2 bases at J, with 12 bases between. CDR3 DNA: TGTGCCAGCAGTGACTCGGATGTAGCCTACACAGATACGCAGTATTTT. This encodes CASSDSDVAYTDTQYF.

The V gene is TRBV10-3, the J gene TRBJ1-2; 10 bases fit TRBD1. The CDR3 contains 14 residues. After removal of 3 bases from V and 6 bases from J, the junction contained 4 bases not matched to a gene. The germline CDR1 and CDR2 sequences are ENHRY and SYGVKD. The CDR3 bases are TGTGCCATCAGTGACCTGACAGGGGGCCATGGCTACACCTTC. Translating gives CAISDLTGGHGYTF.

This chain's CDR3 is CASSRVGSGTDTQYF. CDR3 DNA sequence: TGCGCCAGCAGCCGCGTTGGTAGCGGAACAGATACGCAGTATTTT. The chain employs TRBV4-3 and TRBJ2-3; D may be TRBD2 (6 bases). Trimming took 4 bases from V and 3 from J, leaving 14 bases between them. Germline assignment: CDR1 LGHNA and CDR2 YSLEER. The CDR3 is 15 residues long.

This clone was seen once. CDR3 DNA sequence: TGCGCCAGCTCGAGCCAACTAGCGGGAGGCCCCCAAGAGACCCAGTACTTC. Translating it yields CASSSQLAGGPQETQYF. The V call is TRBV5-1, the J call TRBJ2-5; 12 positions match TRBD2. The J segment lost 1 base and the V segment lost 7 bases, leaving 11 bases of the junction unmatched. Germline CDR1 and CDR2: SGHRS and YFSETQ. The CDR3 extends over 17 amino acids.

Concerning this clone itself: One junction end does not reproduce the germline sequence, and a read error may be involved. J is TRBJ2-7 and V is TRBV7-7, with 8 bases aligning to TRBD2. This CDR3 spans 14 amino acids. Per the germline V gene, CDR1 is SSHAT and CDR2 is FNYEAQ (reference sequence). The CDR3 spells CASSSGGSSYEQYF. The DNA for the CDR3 is TGTGCTAGCAGCTCGGGGGGGAGCTCCTACGAGCAGTACTTC.

The chain joins TRBV10-2 to TRBJ2-2, with 11 positions matching TRBD2. The CDR3 has 16 residues. Trimming at V came to 4 bases and at J to 0 bases, leaving 1 base not matched to a gene. From germline, CDR1 is WSHSY and CDR2 SAAADI. The CDR3 DNA sequence: TGCGCCAGCAGTGGACTAGCGGGATCGAACACCGGGGAGCTGTTTTTT. Protein: CASSGLAGSNTGELFF.

The gene calls are TRBV6-7 and TRBJ2-5, with 8 bases that match TRBD2. The DNA end is more similar to TRBJ2-7, so the J call may be wrong. Being an ORF, TRBV6-7 has a function that is uncertain. This CDR3 contains 19 residues. The CDR3: CATGVRAGDKFQTVYEQYF. The DNA for the CDR3 is TGTGCCACAGGCGTCCGAGCGGGAGATAAGTTCCAAACCGTCTACGAGCAGTACTTC.

The V gene is TRBV6-1, the J gene TRBJ1-5, with D perhaps matching TRBD1 (6 bases). Trimming removed 7 bases from V and 2 bases from J, with 12 bases in between. CDR1 and CDR2 (germline): MNHNS, SASEGT. The CDR3 has 14 amino acids. In nucleotides, the CDR3 is TGTGCCAGCATGAGGGAGGGGGGCAATCAGCCCCAGCATTTT. Its translation is CASMREGGNQPQHF.

This clone was seen a single time. The genes are TRBV4-2 and TRBJ2-3, with D possibly matching TRBD2 (6 bases). Deletions cut 6 bases from V and 1 base from J, with 8 bases between. The CDR3 has 13 residues. Germline CDR1 is LGHNA and CDR2 is YNFKEQ. In DNA, the CDR3 is TGTGCCAGCAGGCGGGATGGCACAGATACGCAGTATTTT. Its translation is CASRRDGTDTQYF.

The V and J genes are TRBV28 and TRBJ2-3; 7 bases agree with TRBD2. J gave up 1 base and V 2 bases, and 9 bases lay outside the gene matches. The CDR3 is 17 amino acids. Germline V CDR1 and CDR2: MDHEN, SYDVKM. The CDR3 DNA reads TGTGCCAGCAGTTTACGAGGCCGGGGGGAAGGCACAGATACGCAGTATTTT. This encodes CASSLRGRGEGTDTQYF.

This clone was seen a handful of times. This chain links TRBV19 with TRBJ1-1; D possibly corresponds to TRBD1 (6 bases). V was clipped by 7 bases and J by 10 bases, with 19 bases between them. In germline, CDR1 is LNHDA, CDR2 SQIVND (reference sequence). The CDR3 is made up of 13 amino acids. The CDR3 bases are TGTGCCAGTACCGAACAGGGCGGGTTGGTAGCTTTCTTT. This encodes CASTEQGGLVAFF.

The chain links TRBV30 to TRBJ2-6; D not certain. Deletions cut 2 bases from V and 0 bases from J, with 5 bases between. CDR3 size: 14 residues. Germline values: CDR1 GTSNPN, CDR2 SVGIG (reference sequence). The CDR3 is CAWSRDSGANVLTF. The CDR3 DNA is TGTGCCTGGAGTAGAGACTCTGGGGCCAACGTCCTGACTTTC.

The chain carries TRBV6-1 and TRBJ2-1; 8 bases line up with TRBD2. V lost 4 bases to trimming and J lost 6 bases; unmatched junction nucleotides: 14. CDR1 is MNHNS, CDR2 SASEGT, per germline. The CDR3 has 17 residues. CDR3 sequence reads: CASSVGGAGGAPNEQFF. The CDR3 coding sequence is TGTGCCAGCAGTGTGGGGGGGGCGGGAGGAGCCCCCAATGAGCAGTTCTTC.

In regard to this clone: The sample carries other DNA sequences with the same CDR3. This sequence joins TRBV7-2 and TRBJ1-5, with TRBD1 as a possible D gene (6 bases). The CDR3 extends over 14 amino acids. V gave up 1 base and J gave up 4 bases, with 8 bases separating them. CDR1 is SGHTA and CDR2 is FQGNSA in the germline V gene. CDR3 loop: CASSLGQGNQPQHF. The CDR3 coding sequence is TGTGCCAGCAGCTTAGGTCAGGGGAATCAGCCCCAGCATTTT.

The chain has TRBV12-5 and TRBJ2-7; the D gene is possibly TRBD1 (6 bases). V was clipped by 6 bases and J by 2 bases, with 11 bases between them. This CDR3 comprises 13 residues. Per germline, CDR1 LGHNT and CDR2 FRNRAP. In DNA form, the CDR3 reads TGTGCTAGTGGCCCGGACAGCCCCTACGAGCAGTACTTC. Protein product: CASGPDSPYEQYF.

This clone was detected only a few times. The chain employs TRBV5-6 and TRBJ2-6, with D maybe TRBD2 (5 bases). Germline lookup yields CDR1 SGHDT and CDR2 YYEEEE. With 0 bases removed from V and 12 bases from J, the gap between germline ends came to 7 bases. The CDR3 is 12 residues long. Here the CDR3 DNA reads TGTGCCAGCAGCTTGGTAGCGTCCGTCCTGACTTTC. The encoded protein is CASSLVASVLTF.

This chain connects TRBV5-5 to TRBJ2-7, with TRBD2 matching 9 bases. CDR3 length: 14 residues. Looked up from germline, CDR1 is SGHKS and CDR2 is YYEKEE (reference sequence). V was pared by 0 bases and J by 3 bases, with 1 base of the junction left unmatched. In nucleotides, the CDR3 is TGTGCCAGCAGCTTGGTAGCGGGAGTCTACGAGCAGTACTTC. Translated, it gives CASSLVAGVYEQYF.

The V gene is TRBV4-2, the J gene TRBJ1-1, with a tentative D call TRBD1 (5 bases). Trimming shortened V by 4 bases and J by 0 bases, and 15 bases separated the two germline ends. Germline V gene sequence: CDR1 LGHNA, CDR2 YNFKEQ. This CDR3 has 16 residues. DNA for the CDR3: TGTGCCAGCAGCCCAAGTTCAGGGATGTTGAACACTGAAGCTTTCTTT. Its protein is CASSPSSGMLNTEAFF.